This TCR beta chain was captured in a study of blood T cell repertoires in COVID-19. Clones were read by immunoSEQ multiplex PCR, and TCRdb kept only the in-frame ones, dropping some. The sample includes under 200,000 clones, more than 60% seen only once; the top ten take roughly 8%. The CDR3 consists of 14 residues. The germline CDR1 and CDR2 sequences are SGHTA and FQGNSA. V lost 1 base, J lost 0 bases, and 7 bases lay in between. Material: peripheral blood. The receptor was derived from a man between 60 and 70 years old with acute or convalescent COVID-19. The chain employs TRBV7-2 and TRBJ2-7; D remains ambiguous. The CDR3 DNA follows: TGTGCCAGCAGCTTAGGACATAGCTCCTACGAGCAGTACTTC. Translation: CASSLGHSSYEQYF. The full variable domain, completed using reference TRBV7-2 and TRBJ2-7, is GAGVSQSPSNKVTEKGKDVELRCDPISGHTALYWYRQSLGQGLEFLIYFQGNSAPDKSGLPSDRFSAERTGGSVSTLTIQRTQQEDSAVYLCASSLGHSSYEQYFGPGTRLTVT.